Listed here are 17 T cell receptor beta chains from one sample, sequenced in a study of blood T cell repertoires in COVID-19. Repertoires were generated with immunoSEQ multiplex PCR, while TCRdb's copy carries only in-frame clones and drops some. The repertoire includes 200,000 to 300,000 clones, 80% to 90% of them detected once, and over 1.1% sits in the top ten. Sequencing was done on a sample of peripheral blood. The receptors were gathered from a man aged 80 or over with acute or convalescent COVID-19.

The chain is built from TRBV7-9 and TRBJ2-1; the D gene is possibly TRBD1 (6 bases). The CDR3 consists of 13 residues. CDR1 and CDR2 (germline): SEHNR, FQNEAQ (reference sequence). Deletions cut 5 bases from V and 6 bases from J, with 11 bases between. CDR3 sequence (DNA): TGTGCCAGCAGCCCGGGACAACGCAATGAGCAGTTCTTC. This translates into CASSPGQRNEQFF.

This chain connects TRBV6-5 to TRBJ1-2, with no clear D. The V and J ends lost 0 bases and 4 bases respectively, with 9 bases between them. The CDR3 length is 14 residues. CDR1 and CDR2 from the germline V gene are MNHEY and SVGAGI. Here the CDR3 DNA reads TGTGCCAGCAGTTACTCGGCAGCGACCTATGGCTACACCTTC. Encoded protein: CASSYSAATYGYTF.

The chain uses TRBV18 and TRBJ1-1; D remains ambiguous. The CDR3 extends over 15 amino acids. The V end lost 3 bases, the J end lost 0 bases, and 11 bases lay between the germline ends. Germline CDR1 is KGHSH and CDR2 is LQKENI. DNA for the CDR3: TGTGCCAGCTCACCCCGGAGCGGGGTGAACACTGAAGCTTTCTTT. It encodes CASSPRSGVNTEAFF.

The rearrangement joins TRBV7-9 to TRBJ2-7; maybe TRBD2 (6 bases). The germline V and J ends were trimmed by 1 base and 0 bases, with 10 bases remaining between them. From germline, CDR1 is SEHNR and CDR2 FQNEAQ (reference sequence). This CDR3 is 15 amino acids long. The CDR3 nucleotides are TGTGCCAGCAGCTTAGAAGGAGGGAGCTCCTACGAGCAGTACTTC. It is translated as CASSLEGGSSYEQYF.

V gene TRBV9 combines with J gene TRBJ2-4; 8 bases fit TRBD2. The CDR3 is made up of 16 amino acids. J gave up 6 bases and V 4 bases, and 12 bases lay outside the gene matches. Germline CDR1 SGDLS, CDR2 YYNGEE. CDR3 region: CASSPLGSGMANIQYF. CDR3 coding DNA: TGTGCCAGCAGCCCCCTGGGTAGCGGGATGGCAAACATTCAGTACTTC.

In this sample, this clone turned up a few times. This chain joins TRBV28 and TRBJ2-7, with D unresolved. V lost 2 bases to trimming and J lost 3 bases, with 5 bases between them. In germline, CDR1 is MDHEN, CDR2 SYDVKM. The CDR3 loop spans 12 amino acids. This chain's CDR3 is CASSLKHYEQYF. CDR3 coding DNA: TGTGCCAGCAGTTTAAAACACTACGAGCAGTACTTC.

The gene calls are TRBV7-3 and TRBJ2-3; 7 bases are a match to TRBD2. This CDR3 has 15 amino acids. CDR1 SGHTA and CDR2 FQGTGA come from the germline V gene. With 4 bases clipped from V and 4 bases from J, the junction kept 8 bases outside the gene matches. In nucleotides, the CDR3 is TGTGCCAGCAGCTGGAGCGGGGTCGGGTCAGATACGCAGTATTTT. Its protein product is CASSWSGVGSDTQYF.

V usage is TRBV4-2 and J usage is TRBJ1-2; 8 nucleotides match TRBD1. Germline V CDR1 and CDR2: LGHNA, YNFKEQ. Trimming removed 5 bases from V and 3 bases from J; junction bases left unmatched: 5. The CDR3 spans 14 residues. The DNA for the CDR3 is TGTGCCAGCAGCGGACAGGGAGATCACTATGGCTACACCTTC. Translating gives CASSGQGDHYGYTF.

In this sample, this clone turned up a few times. This CDR3 is CASSPVGRKPQHF. CDR3 nucleotide sequence: TGTGCCAGCAGTCCAGTGGGGAGAAAGCCCCAGCATTTT. J is TRBJ1-5 and V is TRBV28, with no clear D. The CDR3 has 13 residues. Per the germline V gene, CDR1 is MDHEN and CDR2 is SYDVKM. Between the trimmed V and J ends, which lost 5 bases and 8 bases, there was a span of 13 bases.

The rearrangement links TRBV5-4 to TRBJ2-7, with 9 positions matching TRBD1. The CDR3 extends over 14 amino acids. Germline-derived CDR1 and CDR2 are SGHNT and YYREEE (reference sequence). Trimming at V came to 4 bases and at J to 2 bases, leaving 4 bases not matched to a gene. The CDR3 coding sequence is TGTGCCAGCAGCCCGGGACAGGGAGCCTACGAGCAGTACTTC. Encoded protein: CASSPGQGAYEQYF.

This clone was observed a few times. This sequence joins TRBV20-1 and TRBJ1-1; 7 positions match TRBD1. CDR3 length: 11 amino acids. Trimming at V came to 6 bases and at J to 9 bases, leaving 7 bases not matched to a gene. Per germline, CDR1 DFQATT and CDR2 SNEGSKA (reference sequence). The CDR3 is CSARQGGQAFF. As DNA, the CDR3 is TGCAGTGCAAGACAGGGAGGTCAAGCTTTCTTT.

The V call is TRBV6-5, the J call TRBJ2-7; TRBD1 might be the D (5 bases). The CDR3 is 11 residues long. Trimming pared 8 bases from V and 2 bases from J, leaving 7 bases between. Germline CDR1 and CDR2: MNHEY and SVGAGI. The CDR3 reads CASGQTYEQYF. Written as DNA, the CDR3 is TGTGCCAGCGGACAAACCTACGAGCAGTACTTC.

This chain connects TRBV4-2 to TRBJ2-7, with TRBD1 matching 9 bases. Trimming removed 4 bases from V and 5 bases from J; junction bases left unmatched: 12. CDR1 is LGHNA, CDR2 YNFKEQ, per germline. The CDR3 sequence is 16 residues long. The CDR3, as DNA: TGTGCCAGCAGCCCGAGGGGGGGACAGGGTCTCCACGAGCAGTACTTC. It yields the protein CASSPRGGQGLHEQYF.

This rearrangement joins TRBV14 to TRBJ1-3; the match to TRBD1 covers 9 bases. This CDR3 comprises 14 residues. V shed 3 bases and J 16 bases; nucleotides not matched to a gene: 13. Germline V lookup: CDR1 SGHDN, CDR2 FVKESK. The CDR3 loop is CASSQLGIWDRAYF. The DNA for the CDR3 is TGTGCCAGCAGCCAGCTGGGGATTTGGGACAGGGCGTATTTT.

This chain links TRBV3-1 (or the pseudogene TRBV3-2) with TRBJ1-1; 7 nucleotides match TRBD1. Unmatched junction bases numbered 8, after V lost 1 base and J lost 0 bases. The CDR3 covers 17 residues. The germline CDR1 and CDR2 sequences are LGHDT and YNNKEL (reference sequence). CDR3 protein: CASSQVGQLPMNTEAFF. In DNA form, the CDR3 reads TGTGCCAGCAGCCAAGTGGGACAGCTTCCCATGAACACTGAAGCTTTCTTT.

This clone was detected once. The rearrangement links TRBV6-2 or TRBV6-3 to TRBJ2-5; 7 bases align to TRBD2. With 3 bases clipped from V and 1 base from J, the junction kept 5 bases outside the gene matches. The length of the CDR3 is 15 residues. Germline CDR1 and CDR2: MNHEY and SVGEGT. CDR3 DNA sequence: TGTGCCAGCAGTTATGGCGGGAGCACCCAAGAGACCCAGTACTTC. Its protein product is CASSYGGSTQETQYF.

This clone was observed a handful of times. CDR3 DNA sequence: TGTGCCAGCTCACCACTGGCTAGCGGGAGGGAAGAGCAGTACTTC. Its translation: CASSPLASGREEQYF. The chain joins TRBV18 to TRBJ2-7; TRBD2 matches at 12 bases. V lost 1 base to trimming and J lost 7 bases; unmatched junction nucleotides: 5. CDR1 is KGHSH and CDR2 is LQKENI in the germline V gene. This CDR3 region has 15 residues.